This is a list of T cell receptor beta chains from one sample in a study of response to subunit inactivated influenza vaccine. TCRdb reprocessed the RT-PCR reads with MiXCR, giving one entry per CDR3 protein. The profile shows roughly 500,000 distinct CDR3 sequences, 20% to 25% of them singletons. The sample was also linked to a second study, of T cells expressing NK-cell markers.

Sample: CD4+ T cells sorted from PBMCs, taken roughly 12 days after vaccination. These receptor sequences come from a man between 45 and 60 years old who received an inactivated influenza vaccine. CDR3s include the opening cysteine and the closing phenylalanine or tryptophan. The D gene is left open where the match is weak. Clone size, where shown, is once, few, many, or a class for clones that have expanded.

J	size	length	V	D	DNA	CDR3
TRBJ2-5	.	16	TRBV20-1	.	TGCAGTGCTAGAGATTCCCGGGACTGGTACCAAGAGACCCAGTACTTC	CSARDSRDWYQETQYF
TRBJ1-5	few	16	TRBV6-1	.	TGTGCCAGCAGACGCAGCCCCGCGGGGAAAAATCAGCCCCAGCATTTT	CASRRSPAGKNQPQHF
TRBJ2-1	.	14	TRBV29-1	TRBD2	TGCAGCGTTGTCCGCGGGAGCACCTACAATGAGCAGTTCTTC	CSVVRGSTYNEQFF
TRBJ2-5	.	19	TRBV5-6	.	TGTGCCAGCAGCTCAACGTATGTAGGCTCAACCTATGAACAAGAGACCCAGTACTTC	CASSSTYVGSTYEQETQYF
TRBJ1-1	.	15	TRBV7-2	.	TGTGCCAGCAGCCCAAAACGGAGACTCAACACTGAAGCGTTCTTT	CASSPKRRLNTEAFF
TRBJ1-4	.	16	TRBV7-8	.	TGTGCCAGCAGCTTAGCGGGTTGGGGGGCAAATGAAAAACTGTTTTTT	CASSLAGWGANEKLFF
TRBJ2-5	.	15	TRBV7-8	.	TGTGCCAGCAGCGCCTGGACTAGGGAACAGGGGACCCAGTACTTC	CASSAWTREQGTQYF
TRBJ2-5	.	14	TRBV7-2	.	TGTGCCAGCAGCTTAGGCGGGACAAGGGAGACCCAGTACTTC	CASSLGGTRETQYF
TRBJ2-4	.	15	TRBV20-1	.	TGCAGTGCTAGAGATTGGCAGGCTGCCAAAAACATTCAGTACTTC	CSARDWQAAKNIQYF
TRBJ1-2	.	16	TRBV6-5	.	TGTGCCAGCAGTTACGCCTTGTCCCAGGTGAAATCAGGCTACACCTTC	CASSYALSQVKSGYTF
TRBJ2-4	.	16	TRBV27	.	TGTGCCAGCAGTTTAAGAGGGGGAGAAGCCAAAAACATTCAGTACTTC	CASSLRGGEAKNIQYF
TRBJ2-1	.	16	TRBV6-2/TRBV6-3	TRBD1	TGTGCCAGCAGCTTCTACCGGGACAGGGGGTACAATGAGCAGTTCTTC	CASSFYRDRGYNEQFF
TRBJ2-7	.	11	TRBV28	.	TGTGCCAGCCAGAGCAACTACGAGCAGTACTTC	CASQSNYEQYF
TRBJ2-5	few	19	TRBV12-5	.	TGTGCTAGTGGTTTGGTAGTACCATACCAAAATCTAGGGTCAGGGACCCAGTACTTC	CASGLVVPYQNLGSGTQYF
TRBJ2-7	.	14	TRBV20-1	TRBD2	TGCAGTGCTAGAGACGCGGGAGTCTATCTCGAGCAGTACTTC	CSARDAGVYLEQYF
TRBJ2-2	.	16	TRBV20-1	.	TGCAGTGCTAGAGAACGGGGACGGATGAACACCGGGGAGCTGTTTTTT	CSARERGRMNTGELFF
TRBJ1-2	few	12	TRBV3-1	.	TGTGCCAGCAGCCACGAGGGACATTACTACACCTTC	CASSHEGHYYTF
TRBJ2-1	once	14	TRBV20-1	.	TGCAGTGCGATAGCAGGGGCCGGGGTCAATGAGCAGTTCTTC	CSAIAGAGVNEQFF
TRBJ2-7	many	14	TRBV5-1	TRBD1	TGCGCCAGCAGCGGAGGACAGGGCTCCTACGAGCAGTACTTC	CASSGGQGSYEQYF
TRBJ2-2	.	15	TRBV19	.	TGTGCCAGTAGTATCCGGCTAGCGTGGACCGGGGAGCTGTTTTTT	CASSIRLAWTGELFF
TRBJ2-3	few	14	TRBV10-3	.	TGTGCCATCAGCATAACAGGAGGATATGATACGCAGTATTTT	CAISITGGYDTQYF
TRBJ1-6	few	13	TRBV12-3/TRBV12-4	TRBD1	TGTGCCGCAAGACAGGGAACCAATTCACCCCTCCACTTT	CAARQGTNSPLHF
TRBJ2-4	.	14	TRBV28	.	TGTGCCAGCAGAAGCGAGGACTTACTCAACATTCAGTACTTC	CASRSEDLLNIQYF
TRBJ1-1	.	14	TRBV6-2/TRBV6-3	.	TGTGCCAGCAGGCCGGGACATGCGAACACTGAAGCTTTCTTT	CASRPGHANTEAFF
TRBJ1-1	few	13	TRBV15	.	TGTGCCACCAGCAGGGGTTCAGGGCCTGAAGCTTTCTTT	CATSRGSGPEAFF
TRBJ2-1	few	15	TRBV6-2/TRBV6-3	TRBD2	TGTGCCAGCAGCACCGGGAGGGGGACCTACAATGAGCAGTTCTTC	CASSTGRGTYNEQFF
TRBJ2-7	.	12	TRBV29-1	.	TGCAGCGTTGAGACGAGTATCTCCGAGCAGTACTTC	CSVETSISEQYF
TRBJ1-3	few	18	TRBV11-2	TRBD1	TGTGCCAGCAGCCCCTCGGTTGGGGACAGCTTCTCTGGAAACACCATATATTTT	CASSPSVGDSFSGNTIYF